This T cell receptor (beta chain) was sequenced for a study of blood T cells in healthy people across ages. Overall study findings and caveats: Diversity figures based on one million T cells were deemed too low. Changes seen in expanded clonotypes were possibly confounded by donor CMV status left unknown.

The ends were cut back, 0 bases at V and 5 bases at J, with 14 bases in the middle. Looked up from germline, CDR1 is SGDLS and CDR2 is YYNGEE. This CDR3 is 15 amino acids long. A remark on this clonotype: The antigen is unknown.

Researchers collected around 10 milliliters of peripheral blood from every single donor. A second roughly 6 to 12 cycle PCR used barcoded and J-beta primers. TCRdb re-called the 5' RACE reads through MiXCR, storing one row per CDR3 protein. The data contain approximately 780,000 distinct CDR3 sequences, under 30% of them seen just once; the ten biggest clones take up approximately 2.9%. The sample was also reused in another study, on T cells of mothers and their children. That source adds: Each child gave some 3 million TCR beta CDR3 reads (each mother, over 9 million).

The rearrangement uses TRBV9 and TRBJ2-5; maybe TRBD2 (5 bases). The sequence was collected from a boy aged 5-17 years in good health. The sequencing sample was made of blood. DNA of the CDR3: TGTGCCAGCAGCGTAGGGGTCGGGGATGGGGAGACCCAGTACTTC. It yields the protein CASSVGVGDGETQYF.